This TCR beta chain was sequenced for a study of T cell responses to AZD1222 COVID-19 vaccine (dated by TCRdb to about 2021). For context, the study as a whole: A total of 230 to 250 trial participants underwent TCR sequencing, of whom 200 to 220 received two doses of AZD1222 and roughly 25 received two doses of the MenACWY control vaccine. Enrollment into the trials was organized by age into subgroups of 18-55, 56-69 and 70-plus years, and those subgroups contained about 160, 30 and 59 TCR-sequenced participants, respectively. Overall results and qualifications from the work: In the small 56-69-year group, the increase in depth fell short of significance, most likely because of low power. Only six AZD1222 recipients were SARS-CoV-2 seropositive at baseline, limiting conclusions about previously exposed vaccinees. Epitopes outside the regions mutated in the B.1.351 and B.1.1.7 variants were reportedly recognized by nearly half of the unique spike-specific TCRs. After two AZD1222 doses, both the breadth and the depth of spike-specific TCRs were significantly higher than at day 0 and than in MenACWY recipients. Participants were mostly white British and included more females than males, and it was suggested by the authors that clonal diversity may have been underestimated. Because no day 14 peak-response samples were available, the repertoires could be characterized only after the peak T cell response. The whole spike protein was spanned by vaccine-associated CD4 TCRs, and dominant responses were seen in regions 160-218 and 743-854.

The CDR3 regions of human TCRbeta chains were analyzed by immunosequencing. Turning to the authors' computational methods: TCRs in the repertoires were matched against a reference library of SARS-CoV-2-specific TCRs that had been generated with the MIRA antigen-specificity platform. Breadth was defined as the fraction of unique TCRs that were SARS-CoV-2-associated, and depth was defined as the fraction of total T cells that were SARS-CoV-2-associated. Using the MIRA data, every spike-specific TCR was mapped to the spike region that the TCR reacted to and assigned to either a CD4 or a CD8 class. Log10-transformed breadth and depth values were compared by one-way ANOVA with Sidak's multiple comparisons tests. TCRdb obtained this table from immuneACCESS and retained in-frame rearrangements with V and J assigned. These tables miss some clones; where compared with another copy, unresolved V genes account for less than half of the shortfall, and the remainder is unexplained. Clone size and the V and J calls come from that table; the DNA yielded D and trimming. The sample has 200,000 or so clones on record, 85% to 95% of them singletons. 1% of the sample rests with the top ten.

To note about this clone: Its antigen has not been determined. Per-nucleotide qualities are absent, and no much larger clonotype sits a single base away.

The intended sense of this specimen's time point label: about 28 days (+/-7) after the second vaccine dose. AZD1222 recipients given second doses at about 4 weeks or at about 12 weeks were pooled, since spike-specific TCR depth and breadth were not found to differ between the two schedules. Vaccinee samples were obtained from the UK trials COV001 and COV002, which included a single-blind randomized controlled phase 2/3 trial of AZD1222 (ChAdOx1 nCoV-19) in healthy adults. Trial participant PBMC samples were collected at day 0 and day 28 after the second dose for TCRbeta chain sequencing. From the cysteine up to the phenylalanine, the CDR3 has a length of 15 residues. The only DNA kept is the CDR3, 45 bases in frame from the first base. Trimming at the junction amounts to 4 bases on V and 1 base on J, and the germline ends lie 13 bases apart. From the germline V gene (reference sequence), CDR1 is LNHNV and CDR2 is YYDKDF.

The rearrangement combines TRBV15 with TRBJ1-1; TRBD1 is possibly the D segment (6 matching bases). Source: peripheral blood, taken 28 days after the second AZD1222 dose. This clonotype was sampled from an adult who received the AZD1222 COVID-19 vaccine. For the CDR3, the sequence is CATSKVLRGNTEAFF. In nucleotides, the sequence is TGTGCCACCAGCAAAGTCCTCAGGGGGAACACTGAAGCTTTCTTT.